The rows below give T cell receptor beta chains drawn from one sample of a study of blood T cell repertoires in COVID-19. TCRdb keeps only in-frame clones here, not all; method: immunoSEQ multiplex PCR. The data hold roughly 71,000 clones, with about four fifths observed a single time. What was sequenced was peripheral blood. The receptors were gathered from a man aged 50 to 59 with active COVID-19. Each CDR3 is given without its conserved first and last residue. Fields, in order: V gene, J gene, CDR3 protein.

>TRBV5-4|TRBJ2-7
ASSLSKSSYEQY
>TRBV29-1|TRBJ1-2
SVEGDRGFLYGYT
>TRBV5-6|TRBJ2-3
ASSLAVGSPRGDTQY
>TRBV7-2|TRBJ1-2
ASSLVAVAYT
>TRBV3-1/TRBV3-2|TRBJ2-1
ASSQDHSSGIPYNEQF
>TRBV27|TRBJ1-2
ASSLLGGPLNYGYT
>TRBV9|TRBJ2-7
ASSVSGRALNEQY
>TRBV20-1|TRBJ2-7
SASPGYEQY
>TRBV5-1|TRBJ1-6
ASSLDRGNNSPLH
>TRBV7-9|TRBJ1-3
ASSLIRGNTIY
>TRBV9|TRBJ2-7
ASSVAPGGLYEQY
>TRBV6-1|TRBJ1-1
ASSEARAGTEAF
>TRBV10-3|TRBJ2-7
AISEWDTLYEQY
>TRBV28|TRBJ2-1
ASSPGRGGYNEQF
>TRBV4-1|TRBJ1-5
ASSQDLRASNQPQH
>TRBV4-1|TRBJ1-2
ASSPGGASDYGYT
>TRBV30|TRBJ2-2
AWSVGGGNTGELF
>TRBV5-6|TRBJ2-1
ASRVRSRVSYNEQF
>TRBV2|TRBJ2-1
ASSRGRASGEQF
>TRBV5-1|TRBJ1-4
ASSPLTGGGEKLF
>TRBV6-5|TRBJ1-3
ASSYSSGDGNTIY
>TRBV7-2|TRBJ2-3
ASSRNLAADTQY
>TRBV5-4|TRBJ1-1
ASSRGGMNTEAF
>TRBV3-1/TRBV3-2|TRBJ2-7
ASSQGPPGRASYEQY